A selection of T cell receptor beta chains follows, all from one sample in a study of T cell repertoires in cytomegalovirus infection. Their specific antigens are unknown. A single record per CDR3 protein comes from TCRdb applying MiXCR to the reads. The data hold roughly 500,000 distinct CDR3 sequences, with around 30% observed a single time. The sequences come from cultured PBMCs, collected from culture after CMV antigen stimulation. All receptors derive from a human donor in good health (CMV status not recorded). Some clones in this sample may be carry-over from other donors' samples. Both conserved end residues are part of each CDR3. The D gene is left open where the match is weak. A clone size is listed for some rows: how often the clone was seen (once, few, many), or a class if it is expanded.

d_gene	v_gene	j_gene	abundance	CDR3nt	CDR3aa
NA	TRBV6-1	TRBJ2-2	few	TGTGCCAGCAGTGGGAGGCTCCCGAACACCGGGGAGCTGTTTTTT	CASSGRLPNTGELFF
NA	TRBV19	TRBJ2-5	NA	TGTGCCAGTAGTATGGTGGCGGCCGTCGAGACCCAGTACTTC	CASSMVAAVETQYF
TRBD1	TRBV19	TRBJ1-1	NA	TGTGCCAGTACCCCGGACAGGGGAACTGAAGCTTTCTTT	CASTPDRGTEAFF
NA	TRBV7-6	TRBJ1-3	NA	TGTGCCAGCAGCTCGAGTGGGATCTCTGGAAACACCATATATTTT	CASSSSGISGNTIYF
NA	TRBV20-1	TRBJ2-6	NA	TGCAGTGCCAATGGAGGGAGCTCTGGGGCCAACGTCCTGACTTTC	CSANGGSSGANVLTF
TRBD2	TRBV20-1	TRBJ2-3	NA	TGCAGTGCTAGCCCCACACTAGCGGTTAGCACAGATACGCAGTATTTT	CSASPTLAVSTDTQYF
TRBD1	TRBV19	TRBJ1-4	few	TGTGCCAGTAGTAGAACCCGGGACAGGGCTGCAAAACTGTTTTTT	CASSRTRDRAAKLFF
NA	TRBV12-3/TRBV12-4	TRBJ1-2	few	TGTGCCAGCATCATGGGAGGGGAAGGCTACACCTTC	CASIMGGEGYTF
TRBD2	TRBV5-4	TRBJ2-1	few	TGTGCCAGCAGCAGCGCCGGGACTAGCGGGAGGGACTTCTTC	CASSSAGTSGRDFF
NA	TRBV18	TRBJ1-1	NA	TGTGCCAGCTCACCGGTGACGTATAACACTGAAGCTTTCTTT	CASSPVTYNTEAFF
NA	TRBV19	TRBJ2-3	NA	TGTGCCAGTAGTATGATTTCAGGAGTTCGCGCAGATACGCAGTATTTT	CASSMISGVRADTQYF
TRBD1	TRBV24-1	TRBJ1-5	NA	TGTGCCACCAGTCCTCCCGGGACAGTCAATTATAGCAATCAGCCCCAGCATTTT	CATSPPGTVNYSNQPQHF
TRBD2	TRBV5-1	TRBJ2-1	NA	TGCGCCAGCAGCCCCCAAGCGGGAGCGGAGTTTGAGCAGTTCTTC	CASSPQAGAEFEQFF
NA	TRBV4-1	TRBJ1-1	few	TGCGCCAGCAGCCAAGATGGGGTGGACCGGTCCCCTGAAGCTTTCTTT	CASSQDGVDRSPEAFF
TRBD2	TRBV19	TRBJ2-1	NA	TGTGCCACCCGGCGGGAGTTGGTTGGTGAGCAGTTCTTC	CATRRELVGEQFF
NA	TRBV7-2	TRBJ2-5	NA	TGTGCCAGCAGCTTAAATCCCGACCAAGAGACCCAGTACTTC	CASSLNPDQETQYF
NA	TRBV7-9	TRBJ1-4	NA	TGTGCCAGCAGCCCGCAACAGGGCATCAAGACTAATGAAAAACTGTTTTTT	CASSPQQGIKTNEKLFF
NA	TRBV19	TRBJ1-3	few	TGTGCCAGTAGTTTAAACGCACAGGGACCAGGAAACACCATATATTTT	CASSLNAQGPGNTIYF
NA	TRBV4-3	TRBJ2-6	NA	TGCGCCAGCAGCCAAGAGGCGCAGAAGAGCTCTGGGGCCAACGTCCTGACTTTC	CASSQEAQKSSGANVLTF
TRBD2	TRBV4-1	TRBJ2-7	few	TGCGCCAGCAGCCAATATAGGGGACTAGCTTACGAGCAGTACTTC	CASSQYRGLAYEQYF
NA	TRBV11-3	TRBJ2-5	NA	TGTGCCAGCAGCTTCTATGGATTGCGGGGCCAAGAGACCCAGTACTTC	CASSFYGLRGQETQYF
NA	TRBV28	TRBJ1-1	NA	TGTGCCAGCAGTTCCGATGACAACACTGAAGCTTTCTTT	CASSSDDNTEAFF
TRBD2	TRBV12-3/TRBV12-4	TRBJ2-1	NA	TGTGCCAGCAGGAGAAAGACTAGCGGGAGCGGGAGTGAGCAGTTCTTC	CASRRKTSGSGSEQFF
NA	TRBV2	TRBJ2-6	NA	TGTGCCAGCAGTGTCAGAGAGTCTGGGGCCAACGTCCTGACTTTC	CASSVRESGANVLTF
TRBD2	TRBV20-1	TRBJ2-3	few	TGCAGTGCAAAGACCAAGACTAGCGTAATGACAGATACGCAGTATTTT	CSAKTKTSVMTDTQYF